This record looks at one TCR beta chain sequence and its context. Germline values: CDR1 SGHRS, CDR2 YFSETQ. The length of the CDR3 is 14 residues. V lost 4 bases to trimming and J lost 6 bases; unmatched junction nucleotides: 6. The data originate from a study of T cell changes during pregnancy in multiple sclerosis. The protocol was immunoSEQ multiplex PCR, while the TCRdb copy is restricted to in-frame clones and leaves out a portion. The repertoire consists of about 77,000 clones, with 70% to 90% occurring once and the leading ten covering less than 2.5%. The specimen comprised peripheral blood, sampled before pregnancy. This sequence was found in a female donor with multiple sclerosis, enrolled in a pregnancy study. The chain employs TRBV5-1 and TRBJ2-2; 7 nucleotides agree with TRBD1. Here the CDR3 reads CASSIDRDAGELFF. In DNA form, the CDR3 reads TGCGCCAGCAGCATTGACAGGGATGCCGGGGAGCTGTTTTTT.